A single sample gave rise to the 27 T cell receptor beta chains below, sequenced in a study of cytomegalovirus exposure and HLA in healthy donors. The study ran its PCR with 60 Vbeta and 13 Jbeta primers. Clones were read by immunoSEQ multiplex PCR, and TCRdb kept only the in-frame ones, dropping some. Its table lists 130,000 or so clones. The sample comprised PBMCs. The receptors originated from a woman aged 40 to 50 in good health and CMV-seronegative.

V is TRBV19 and J is TRBJ1-2, with 8 bases fitting TRBD1. Germline loops: CDR1 LNHDA, CDR2 SQIVND (reference sequence). Unmatched junction bases numbered 4, after V lost 4 bases and J lost 6 bases. The CDR3 totals 13 residues. The CDR3 DNA reads TGTGCCAGTAGTAGATCAGGGGGCGATGGCTACACCTTC. Protein product: CASSRSGGDGYTF.

This rearrangement joins TRBV7-9 to TRBJ2-2, with 9 bases fitting TRBD1. Trimming took 5 bases from V and 6 from J; bases not matched to a gene: 10. CDR3 length: 16 residues. Germline assignment: CDR1 SEHNR and CDR2 FQNEAQ (reference sequence). The CDR3 is CASSRMGQGFSGELFF. The CDR3 coding sequence is TGTGCCAGCAGCCGTATGGGACAGGGATTTTCCGGGGAGCTGTTTTTT.

In regard to this clone: The sample has other DNA sequences that encode this CDR3 too. The chain joins TRBV19 to TRBJ1-5; weak D call: TRBD1 (6 bases). Germline CDR1 LNHDA, CDR2 SQIVND (reference sequence). This CDR3 has 14 residues. V lost 6 bases and J 4 bases, leaving 13 bases between the germline ends. CDR3 in DNA: TGTGCCAGTAGCCCGACAGGAACAAATCAGCCCCAGCATTTT. It codes for CASSPTGTNQPQHF.

The rearrangement uses TRBV27 and TRBJ2-3, with 14 nucleotides matching TRBD2. This CDR3 comprises 17 residues. Looked up from germline, CDR1 is MNHEY and CDR2 is SMNVEV (reference sequence). The J segment lost 5 bases and the V segment lost 3 bases, leaving 7 bases of the junction unmatched. CDR3 protein: CASSFRTSGGRRDTQYF. In DNA, the CDR3 is TGTGCCAGCAGTTTTAGGACTAGCGGGGGGCGGAGAGATACGCAGTATTTT.

This rearrangement joins TRBV10-3 to TRBJ1-1; D ambiguous. Germline assignment: CDR1 ENHRY and CDR2 SYGVKD. Trimming pared 3 bases from V and 3 bases from J, leaving 8 bases between. This CDR3 is built from 13 residues. CDR3 sequence (DNA): TGTGCCATCAGTGATGTCGGGGACACTGAAGCTTTCTTT. Protein: CAISDVGDTEAFF.

Notes on this clone: The sample has other DNA sequences that encode this CDR3 too. CDR3 sequence reads: CATTGGATNEKLFF. The CDR3 region has the DNA TGTGCCACCACCGGGGGAGCAACTAATGAAAAACTGTTTTTT. The rearrangement joins TRBV19 to TRBJ1-4; TRBD1 might be the D (5 bases). V was clipped by 10 bases and J by 0 bases, with 12 bases between them. Looked up from germline, CDR1 is LNHDA and CDR2 is SQIVND (reference sequence). CDR3 length equals 14 residues.

The chain joins TRBV2 to TRBJ2-1; 7 bases are a match to TRBD2. V dropped 10 bases and J dropped 6; count of bases not matched to a gene: 9. This CDR3 is built from 13 residues. Germline V gene data show CDR1 as SNHLY and CDR2 as FYNNEI. The CDR3 bases are TGTGCCATCCGGGATTCGGGGGGCAATGAGCAGTTCTTC. Protein product: CAIRDSGGNEQFF.

The rearrangement joins TRBV6-5 to TRBJ2-7, with 8 bases identical to TRBD2. J gave up 3 bases and V 8 bases, and 12 bases lay outside the gene matches. Germline loops: CDR1 MNHEY, CDR2 SVGAGI. CDR3 length equals 15 residues. The CDR3 is CASRPGGLARYEQYF. For the CDR3, the DNA is TGTGCCAGCCGCCCGGGAGGGCTAGCTCGCTACGAGCAGTACTTC.

J is TRBJ2-4 and V is TRBV13, with a possible D match to TRBD1 (5 bases). Looked up from germline, CDR1 is PRHDT and CDR2 is FYEKMQ (reference sequence). Trimming pared 4 bases from V and 5 bases from J, leaving 12 bases between. This CDR3 is 14 amino acids long. As DNA, the CDR3 is TGTGCCAGCAGCTCTACCAGGGTGGAAAACATTCAGTACTTC. It translates to CASSSTRVENIQYF.

V is TRBV4-1 and J is TRBJ2-6; D unresolved. From germline, CDR1 is MGHRA and CDR2 YSYEKL. CDR3 length: 14 residues. The V end was cut by 5 bases, the J end by 4 bases, with 9 bases between. CDR3 bases: TGCGCCAGCAGCTTTCTCGTAGGGGCCAACGTCCTGACTTTC. This gives the protein CASSFLVGANVLTF.

CDR3 in amino acids: CASSYYGGGISGYTF. DNA of the CDR3: TGTGCCAGCAGTTACTACGGGGGGGGGATAAGCGGCTACACCTTC. The chain employs TRBV6-5 and TRBJ1-2; a weak D match, TRBD1 (5 bases). V was cut by 1 base and J by 8 bases, with 17 bases left in between. The CDR3 totals 15 residues. Germline CDR1 reads MNHEY; CDR2 reads SVGAGI.

V gene TRBV5-4 combines with J gene TRBJ1-6; maybe TRBD1 (6 bases). The CDR3 spans 18 residues. V lost 3 bases and J 2 bases, leaving 18 bases between the germline ends. Germline lookup yields CDR1 SGHNT and CDR2 YYREEE (reference sequence). The CDR3 nucleotides are TGTGCCAGCAGCTCGGCAGGGGTTCAAGGCGCCTATAATTCACCCCTCCACTTT. It specifies CASSSAGVQGAYNSPLHF. Combining the CDR3 with reference TRBV5-4 and TRBJ1-6 gives the whole variable domain ETGVTQSPTHLIKTRGQQVTLRCSSQSGHNTVSWYQQALGQGPQFIFQYYREEENGRGNFPPRFSGLQFPNYSSELNVNALELDDSALYLCASSSAGVQGAYNSPLHFGNGTRLTVT.

The CDR3 sequence: CASSYSGSGTYNEQFF. CDR3 DNA sequence: TGTGCCAGCAGTTACTCGGGGAGCGGTACCTACAATGAGCAGTTCTTC. The chain is built from TRBV6-5 and TRBJ2-1, with D maybe TRBD2 (5 bases). Germline CDR1 MNHEY, CDR2 SVGAGI. Trimming left V 0 bases short and J 2 bases short, with 11 bases between. The CDR3 loop spans 16 amino acids.

The J gene is TRBJ1-3, the V gene TRBV11-2; maybe TRBD1 (6 bases). V was pared by 5 bases and J by 2 bases, with 19 bases between. CDR1 is SGHAT, CDR2 FQNNGV, per germline. This CDR3 region has 17 residues. CDR3 residues: CASSPIAHRDTGNTIYF. In DNA, the CDR3 is TGTGCCAGCAGCCCTATTGCCCACAGGGATACTGGAAACACCATATATTTT.

The V gene is TRBV11-2, the J gene TRBJ1-3, with a possible D match to TRBD1 (6 bases). With 7 bases removed from V and 4 bases from J, the gap between germline ends came to 17 bases. The CDR3 has 15 amino acids. Germline V CDR1 and CDR2: SGHAT, FQNNGV. The CDR3 protein is CASTRQVGAGNTIYF. In DNA form, the CDR3 reads TGTGCCAGCACCCGGCAGGTGGGGGCGGGAAACACCATATATTTT.

V gene TRBV6-5 combines with J gene TRBJ2-1; 13 nucleotides agree with TRBD2. This CDR3 has 15 amino acids. In germline, CDR1 is MNHEY, CDR2 SVGAGI. J lost 10 bases, V lost 5 bases, and 8 bases had no gene match. The CDR3 DNA follows: TGTGCCAGCAGTGCCACTAGCGGGGGGGCCTGGGAGCAGTTCTTC. Translating it yields CASSATSGGAWEQFF.

The genes are TRBV4-2 and TRBJ1-2; maybe TRBD1 (5 bases). Germline V gene lookup returns CDR1 LGHNA and CDR2 YNFKEQ. Trimming cost V 2 bases and J 3 bases, with 10 bases left between them. This CDR3 spans 14 amino acids. CDR3 in amino acids: CASSQSGSDYGYTF. CDR3 in DNA: TGTGCCAGCAGCCAATCAGGGTCGGACTATGGCTACACCTTC.

The rearrangement joins TRBV10-3 to TRBJ2-7; maybe TRBD1 (6 bases). This CDR3 is built from 14 residues. Trimming shortened V by 10 bases and J by 0 bases, and 16 bases separated the two germline ends. Germline V gene lookup returns CDR1 ENHRY and CDR2 SYGVKD. The CDR3 DNA follows: TGTGCCACCAACCCTGGGGGCGGCTCCTACGAGCAGTACTTC. Its protein product is CATNPGGGSYEQYF.

The chain uses TRBV18 and TRBJ2-7, with D maybe TRBD2 (5 bases). The length of the CDR3 is 14 residues. In germline, CDR1 is KGHSH, CDR2 LQKENI. V was shortened by 4 bases and J by 6 bases, with 16 bases between the two germline ends. This CDR3 reads CASSLSGYSGEQYF. The CDR3 DNA sequence: TGTGCCAGCTCACTTTCGGGGTACAGCGGCGAGCAGTACTTC.

CDR3 bases: TGTGCCAGCAACCGAGGGACTGGCGAGCAGTACGTC. Protein sequence: CASNRGTGEQYV. The chain has TRBV6-6 and TRBJ2-7; D may be TRBD2 (6 bases). The CDR3 is 12 amino acids. CDR1 is MNHNY, CDR2 SVGAGI, per germline (reference sequence). V shed 7 bases and J shed 6 bases, with 13 bases lying between them.

The rearrangement joins TRBV10-3 to TRBJ2-3; TRBD2 agrees at 9 bases. Germline V gene data show CDR1 as ENHRY and CDR2 as SYGVKD. This CDR3 region has 12 residues. The ends lost 7 bases at V and 13 bases at J; junction bases unmatched: 9. As DNA, the CDR3 is TGTGCCATCACGGAAGGTAGCGGGGGCAAGTATTTT. Its protein is CAITEGSGGKYF.

The chain employs TRBV10-3 and TRBJ2-1; no firm D call. V lost 2 bases to trimming and J lost 8 bases, with 7 bases between them. Germline CDR1 and CDR2: ENHRY and SYGVKD. The CDR3 extends over 12 amino acids. The CDR3 reads CAISETMDEQFF. For the CDR3, the DNA is TGTGCCATCAGTGAGACAATGGATGAGCAGTTCTTC.

V is TRBV5-4 and J is TRBJ2-7; TRBD1 might be the D (6 bases). With 2 bases removed from V and 0 bases from J, the gap between germline ends came to 12 bases. Germline V lookup: CDR1 SGHNT, CDR2 YYREEE (reference sequence). The CDR3 is 15 residues long. CDR3: CASSLFRGSSYEQYV. In DNA form, the CDR3 reads TGTGCCAGCAGCTTATTCAGGGGTAGCTCCTACGAGCAGTACGTC.

This chain uses TRBV6-1 with TRBJ2-1, with a tentative D call TRBD2 (7 bases). The CDR3 consists of 14 residues. V dropped 6 bases and J dropped 6 bases, with 15 bases sitting between them. The V gene's germline CDR1 is MNHNS and CDR2 SASEGT. For the CDR3, the DNA is TGTGCCAGCAGAACGGGGGGCAATCCCAATGAGCAGTTCTTC. Residues: CASRTGGNPNEQFF.

V is TRBV11-2 and J is TRBJ1-6; no reliable D call. Trimming took 2 bases from V and 5 from J, leaving 4 bases between them. Germline V gives CDR1 SGHAT, CDR2 FQNNGV. The CDR3 runs 13 residues. This CDR3 reads CASSLQNNSPLHF. The CDR3 nucleotides are TGTGCCAGCAGCTTACAGAATAATTCACCCCTCCACTTT.

This chain connects TRBV18 to TRBJ1-1; TRBD1 aligns across 7 bases. V shed 9 bases, J shed 3 bases, and the junction held 7 bases outside the gene matches. Germline V gene sequence: CDR1 KGHSH, CDR2 LQKENI. The CDR3 runs to 13 residues. The CDR3, as DNA: TGTGCCAGTTTAAGGGACAGCCACACTGAAGCTTTCTTT. The encoded protein is CASLRDSHTEAFF.

V usage is TRBV4-3 and J usage is TRBJ2-7; the match to TRBD1 covers 7 bases. V trimming: 3 bases; J trimming: 2 bases; junction bases outside the gene matches: 4. The CDR3 totals 14 residues. Germline assignment: CDR1 LGHNA and CDR2 YSLEER. The CDR3 nucleotides are TGCGCCAGCAGCCAGTTTACAGGGGCCTACGAGCAGTACTTC. Translation: CASSQFTGAYEQYF.